These 15 T cell receptor beta chains share one sample of origin, sequenced in a study of OX40 agonist ivuxolimab in advanced cancers. The repertoire was sequenced with immunoSEQ multiplex PCR; TCRdb's copy has only in-frame clones and lacks some. The table shows 25,000 or so clones, with roughly 71% occurring only once. The sequenced sample was CD4+ or CD8+ T cells sorted from blood, obtained in a trial of the OX40 agonist ivuxolimab. These TCRs come from an adult with an advanced solid tumor such as melanoma, head and neck, liver or kidney cancer.

This clone appeared a single time. J is TRBJ2-3 and V is TRBV7-3; D is perhaps TRBD2 (5 bases). The V gene's germline CDR1 is SGHTA and CDR2 FQGTGA. V was cut by 1 base and J by 4 bases, with 12 bases left in between. The CDR3 covers 15 residues. The CDR3 nucleotides are TGTGCCAGCAGCTTAAGTGGGCTAGCCGCAGATACGCAGTATTTT. This codes for CASSLSGLAADTQYF.

V and J are TRBV27 and TRBJ1-1; D remains unclear. The CDR3 contains 14 residues. V lost 4 bases, J lost 0 bases, and 9 bases lay in between. The germline CDR1 and CDR2 sequences are MNHEY and SMNVEV (reference sequence). In nucleotides, the CDR3 is TGTGCCAGCAGTTCGGACCGCTTGAACACTGAAGCTTTCTTT. Translating gives CASSSDRLNTEAFF.

This chain uses TRBV5-1 with TRBJ2-7; 12 positions match TRBD1. CDR1 and CDR2 (germline): SGHRS, YFSETQ. V was pared by 0 bases and J by 4 bases, with 5 bases of the junction left unmatched. This CDR3 is 16 amino acids long. The CDR3 DNA reads as TGCGCCAGCAGCTTGGACGGGACAGGGGGCCTTTACGAGCAGTACTTC. As protein: CASSLDGTGGLYEQYF.

The chain joins TRBV19 to TRBJ2-3; TRBD2 aligns across 7 bases. The CDR3 is 15 residues long. V gave up 4 bases and J gave up 4 bases; unmatched junction bases: 8. Germline V lookup: CDR1 LNHDA, CDR2 SQIVND (reference sequence). The CDR3 loop reads CASSRAGRGPDTQYF. The CDR3 DNA is TGTGCCAGTAGTAGGGCGGGGAGGGGTCCAGATACGCAGTATTTT.

The chain is built from TRBV7-9 and TRBJ1-3; D is perhaps TRBD1 (5 bases). CDR3 length equals 18 residues. CDR1 SEHNR and CDR2 FQNEAQ come from the germline V gene (reference sequence). Trimming cost V 3 bases and J 0 bases, with 18 bases left between them. In DNA, the CDR3 is TGTGCCAGCAGCTTCGCTCTACCGGTGGGGGGCTCTGGAAACACCATATATTTT. Translated: CASSFALPVGGSGNTIYF.

The V call is TRBV28, the J call TRBJ1-2, with 7 positions matching TRBD1. Per germline, CDR1 MDHEN and CDR2 SYDVKM. CDR3 length equals 14 residues. With 6 bases clipped from V and 3 bases from J, the junction kept 7 bases outside the gene matches. CDR3 nucleotide sequence: TGTGCCAGCAGGGGCCCGGGACAGTACTATGGCTACACCTTC. It yields the protein CASRGPGQYYGYTF.

The CDR3 region has the DNA TGTGCCAGCAGTACCAACTACGAGCAGTACTTC. Its protein product is CASSTNYEQYF. V gene TRBV6-1 combines with J gene TRBJ2-7; no clear D gene. V lost 5 bases, J lost 3 bases, and 5 bases lay in between. The CDR3 is made up of 11 amino acids. Per germline, CDR1 MNHNS and CDR2 SASEGT.

This clone has just a few counts. The V gene is TRBV15, the J gene TRBJ1-5, with 8 positions matching TRBD1. The CDR3 spans 18 residues. The junction had 13 bases not matched to a gene; V was cut back by 0 bases and J by 6 bases. CDR1 is LNHNV and CDR2 is YYDKDF in the germline V gene (reference sequence). This CDR3 reads CATSRERFATGAFQPQHF. CDR3 coding DNA: TGTGCCACCAGCAGAGAAAGGTTCGCGACAGGGGCATTTCAGCCCCAGCATTTT.

The CDR3 DNA follows: TGTGCCAGCACCGAATCCGGGACAGGGGCCCTCGGAGAGCAGTTCTTC. As protein: CASTESGTGALGEQFF. J is TRBJ2-1 and V is TRBV25-1; 10 bases agree with TRBD1. This CDR3 contains 16 residues. The germline gives CDR1 MGHDK, CDR2 SYGVNS. V was clipped by 7 bases and J by 10 bases; unmatched bases: 16.

This clone was seen a handful of times. For the CDR3, the DNA is TGTGCCAGCAGCTTACTTACAGGCGGTGAACATTTT. Translated: CASSLLTGGEHF. V and J are TRBV7-8 and TRBJ1-5, with D perhaps TRBD1 (5 bases). The CDR3 totals 12 residues. Trimming pared 2 bases from V and 16 bases from J, leaving 15 bases between. Germline V CDR1 and CDR2: SGHVS, FQNEAQ.

J is TRBJ2-3 and V is TRBV19; D may be TRBD2 (5 bases). In germline, CDR1 is LNHDA, CDR2 SQIVND (reference sequence). The CDR3 contains 12 residues. Trimming cost V 6 bases and J 5 bases, with 9 bases left between them. CDR3 nucleotide sequence: TGTGCCAGTAGGCAGGCGGGAGATACGCAGTATTTT. Its translation: CASRQAGDTQYF.

The genes are TRBV5-5 and TRBJ1-1; TRBD1 matches at 8 bases. The germline gives CDR1 SGHKS, CDR2 YYEKEE (reference sequence). This CDR3 is 15 amino acids long. With V trimmed by 1 base and J by 1 base, 3 bases remained unmatched. CDR3 DNA sequence: TGTGCCAGCAGCTTGAGGACAGGGCAGAACACTGAAGCTTTCTTT. It yields the protein CASSLRTGQNTEAFF.

This rearrangement joins TRBV6-4 to TRBJ1-2; the match to TRBD1 covers 9 bases. The CDR3 contains 14 residues. With V trimmed by 8 bases and J by 6 bases, 10 bases remained unmatched. Germline V CDR1 and CDR2: MRHNA, SNTAGT. The CDR3 DNA reads as TGTGCCAGCCGTCGGGACAGGGTTAGGGATGGCTACACCTTC. Translation gives CASRRDRVRDGYTF.

The chain carries TRBV9 and TRBJ2-1; D possibly matches TRBD1 or TRBD2 (5 bases each). The germline gives CDR1 SGDLS, CDR2 YYNGEE. This CDR3 has 16 amino acids. The V gene lost 3 bases and the J gene lost 4 bases, with 17 bases spanning the gap. CDR3 sequence reads: CASSARETVAYNEQFF. As DNA, the CDR3 is TGTGCCAGCAGCGCGAGGGAGACAGTTGCTTACAATGAGCAGTTCTTC. The full variable domain, with the rest looked up from reference TRBV9 and TRBJ2-1, is DSGVTQTPKHLITATGQRVTLRCSPRSGDLSVYWYQQSLDQGLQFLIQYYNGEERAKGNILERFSAQQFPDLHSELNLSSLELGDSALYFCASSARETVAYNEQFFGPGTRLTVL.

V is TRBV7-6 and J is TRBJ2-1; 12 bases match TRBD2. Germline V gene lookup returns CDR1 SGHVS and CDR2 FNYEAQ. This CDR3 is 18 amino acids long. V shed 1 base and J 4 bases; nucleotides not matched to a gene: 8. The CDR3 region is CASSLGPSGGATYNEQFF. DNA for the CDR3: TGTGCCAGCAGCTTAGGTCCTAGCGGGGGGGCTACTTACAATGAGCAGTTCTTC.